Reported below is one T cell receptor (beta chain). Its antigen is still unknown. It has no much larger one-base neighbor in the sample; base qualities were not kept. This record belongs to a study of PD-1 blockade in classical Hodgkin lymphoma (dated by TCRdb to about 2020). Regarding the research as a whole: Nivolumab dosing was 3 mg/kg intravenously every 2 weeks, continuing until either disease progression or unacceptable toxicity. The study used TCR beta sequencing and CyTOF to define a peripheral blood immune signature of response to PD-1 blockade in classical Hodgkin lymphoma. Broader findings and caveats from the paper: Baseline TCR diversity was reported to be lower in newly diagnosed patients than in healthy donors and to be lower still in relapsed/refractory patients. Trial patients with a complete response had baseline diversity similar to that of newly diagnosed patients, while partial responders and progressors had significantly lower diversity. Only a single clinical trial cohort was studied, and what caused the repertoire differences, possibly disease activity or prior therapy, remained undefined. Lower diversity was observed in patients in whom nivolumab was started less than 1 year after ASCT, and these patients were excluded from later analyses so that confounding by immune reconstitution would be avoided. CD4+ but not CD8+ TCR diversity rose significantly by C4D1 (p=0.0027 vs p=0.16), most apparent in complete responders (p=0.02).

Genomic DNA was isolated using the Qiagen DNeasy kit from unsorted PBMCs as well as from negatively selected CD4+ and CD8+ fractions. TCR beta CDR3 regions were subjected to amplification by immunoSEQ multiplex PCR with primers that anneal to V and J segments. A synthetic immune receptor repertoire was used to minimize amplification bias, and remaining bias was computationally removed after sequencing. The study's own analysis went as follows. Repertoire diversity was quantified as the Shannon entropy index using custom Python scripts. Unsorted, CD4+ and CD8+ repertoires were examined separately, except in combined analyses, for which CD4+ and CD8+ sequences were merged in silico. A clone was considered expanded if an increase in frequency of at least 2-fold after treatment relative to C1D1 was found, and a pseudocount of 0.5 was applied to clones undetected at baseline. Singleton clones were defined as clones with 0 or 1 copy at C1D1, and non-singleton clones were defined as clones with 2 or more copies. Clones expanded in unsorted samples were annotated as CD4+, CD8+ or unknown by matching protein sequences in sorted samples from the same patient. Wilcoxon tests on paired samples were used to test changes in diversity from C1D1 to C4D1. The clones in this table, taken by TCRdb from immuneACCESS, are in-frame only. Not every clone is retained; where verified, under half of the shortfall comes from an unresolved V gene, and the cause of the rest is unknown. D and trimming were read from the DNA, whereas the V and J calls and clone size are those reported in that table. The table for this sample lists 98,000 or so clones; roughly 87% of them were counted only once. The top ten clones comprise approximately 20% of the sample.

In the paper's terms, the time point label means: cycle 2 day 1 (C2D1) of nivolumab. Every trial patient had relapsed following autologous stem cell transplantation, and prior brentuximab vedotin exposure was what differed among cohorts A, B and C. The trial cohort included fewer than 60 patients with relapsed/refractory classical Hodgkin lymphoma, and each patient had a best overall response of complete response, partial response or progressive disease. In the multi-cohort phase II CheckMate 205 trial, trial patients received single-agent nivolumab. An independent review committee assessed best overall response using the 2007 International Working Group response criteria. Trial PBMCs were collected just before the start of nivolumab (C1D1) and during therapy at cycle 2 day 1 and cycle 4 day 1. Peripheral blood was collected in 8 mL Vacutainer Cell Preparation Tubes, from which PBMCs were isolated by centrifugation and then cryopreserved.

The sequencing here drew on peripheral blood mononuclear cells (PBMCs), taken before the second cycle of nivolumab. This TCR was sampled from a human donor with classical Hodgkin lymphoma.

The DNA is TGTGCCAGCAGCCCGCTTTGGACAGTCCTGGGGAATGAGCAGTTCTTC. This codes for CASSPLWTVLGNEQFF. The sequence joins TRBV14 to TRBJ2-1, and the D gene may be TRBD1, 6 bases matching. The CDR3 sequence holds 16 residues, the cysteine and phenylalanine included. CDR3 DNA is the only sequence kept; it has 48 bases, read in frame from the first base. The germline V gene gives CDR1 as SGHDN and CDR2 as FVKESK. V is reduced by 4 bases and J by 7 bases, leaving a spacing of 20 bases between them.